This T cell receptor beta chain was sequenced in a study of T-cell reconstitution after alpha-beta-depleted transplantation in children. Findings and caveats of the study: Expanded clones from the graft, numbering several hundred, reportedly supplied alpha-beta T cells about two months after transplant. Fresh T-cell production supplied most of the T-cell counts and diversity seen one year after transplant. In some patients, recipient T cells and intrathymic progenitors surviving conditioning explained high day-60 diversity.

The authors prepared the TCRbeta library with unique molecular identifiers. Using its own MiXCR run on the PCR reads, TCRdb lists one record per CDR3 protein. Of about 540,000 distinct CDR3 sequences listed, approximately 30% are singletons. The V segment lost 0 bases and the J segment 3 bases; nucleotides outside the gene matches: 4. Germline V lookup: CDR1 MGHRA, CDR2 YSYEKL. The CDR3 is made up of 16 amino acids. This clonotype was seen a few times. Its target is not known. This receptor was taken from a boy in the first two years of life with Wiskott-Aldrich syndrome, due to receive a stem cell transplant. The rearrangement joins TRBV4-1 to TRBJ2-1; the match to TRBD2 covers 8 bases. This specimen consisted of PBMCs, obtained before TCRalphabeta/CD19-depleted stem cell transplant. The CDR3 loop is CASSQDERELYNEQFF. DNA for the CDR3: TGCGCCAGCAGCCAAGATGAGCGGGAGCTCTACAATGAGCAGTTCTTC.